The sequence of this T cell receptor beta chain was determined in a study of blood T cells in healthy people across ages. Study conclusions and caveats: Getting older went along with TCR beta diversity per million T cells dropping roughly linearly.

There are a few counts of this clonotype. The antigen remains unidentified. Germline CDR1 DFQATT, CDR2 SNEGSKA (reference sequence). This CDR3 is 15 amino acids long. The J segment lost 7 bases and the V segment lost 1 base, leaving 3 bases of the junction unmatched. Through a sample-barcoded 5' primer and a J-beta primer mix, a second PCR was run for about 6 to 11 cycles. A template-switch adaptor with 12 random nucleotides tagged each cDNA molecule. CDR3-containing paired-end reads numbering at least 2.5 million came from each sample. TCRdb reprocessed the 5' RACE reads via MiXCR and lists one record per CDR3 protein. The table includes fewer than 800,000 distinct CDR3 sequences, around 20% detected once.

Input material: blood. The TCR was taken from a man between 65 and 80 years old in good health. This sequence joins TRBV20-1 and TRBJ2-1, with TRBD2 identical over 14 bases. CDR3 residues: CSARGGTSGRNEQFF. The DNA of the CDR3 is TGCAGTGCTAGAGGGGGGACTAGCGGGAGAAATGAGCAGTTCTTC.